This entry describes one T cell receptor beta chain. Its antigen is not known. Germline V gene sequence: CDR1 SGHTA, CDR2 FQGNSA. This CDR3 has 13 amino acids. Trimming shortened V by 5 bases and J by 7 bases, and 15 bases separated the two germline ends. Amplified TCR beta CDR3 regions derived from RNA transcripts. Researchers ran a first-round RT-PCR on the TCR CDR3 using the HTBI primer set. TCRdb re-derived calls from the multiplex PCR reads in MiXCR, one entry per CDR3 protein. The repertoire includes approximately 490,000 distinct CDR3 sequences, 20% to 25% of them detected once, and approximately 54% sits in the top ten. Any patient presenting with uncontrolled infection, other autoimmune disease, pregnancy or lactation was left out. This record belongs to a study of T cells in Graves' hyperthyroidism and ophthalmopathy. Study-level results: Progression to ophthalmopathy was predicted a median of 6.5 months early. Blood also showed most of the thyroid clonotypes that were expanded above 0.001. Separating ophthalmopathy from stable hyperthyroidism was achieved by a 13 V-J model.

The receptor was derived from a woman in her seventies with Graves' ophthalmopathy. The specimen was blood. J is TRBJ2-7 and V is TRBV7-2; D gene unclear. The CDR3, as DNA: TGTGCCAGCAGCGAGGACCCTTTTGGAGAGCAGTACTTC. This codes for CASSEDPFGEQYF.